A selection of T cell receptor beta chains follows, all from one sample in a study of blood T cell repertoires in COVID-19. Produced via immunoSEQ multiplex PCR; TCRdb's table is partial and in-frame only. Seen here are fewer than 250,000 clones, 70% to 90% observed once, and the top ten hold approximately 8.1%. The sample taken for sequencing was peripheral blood. These receptors all stem from a woman between 50 and 59 years old with active or convalescent COVID-19. Both conserved end residues are part of each CDR3. Each record gives: CDR3 protein, CDR3 DNA, V gene, clone size, D gene, J gene. A D gene is named only where the DNA matches it firmly. Only some rows state a clone size, as once, few, many or a class for expanded clones.

cdr3_aa: CASSQELRGNYGYTF; cdr3_nt: TGTGCCAGCAGCCAAGAGTTAAGAGGGAACTATGGCTACACCTTC; v_call: TRBV4-2; clone_size: NA; d_call: NA; j_call: TRBJ1-2
cdr3_aa: CSASNRPNSNQPQHF; cdr3_nt: TGCAGTGCTAGTAACAGACCAAATAGCAATCAGCCCCAGCATTTT; v_call: TRBV20-1; clone_size: once; d_call: NA; j_call: TRBJ1-5
cdr3_aa: CASSSPGQLSYEQYF; cdr3_nt: TGTGCCAGCAGCTCACCGGGACAGCTTTCCTACGAGCAGTACTTC; v_call: TRBV7-9; clone_size: NA; d_call: TRBD1; j_call: TRBJ2-7
cdr3_aa: CASRSTYEQYF; cdr3_nt: TGTGCCAGCAGATCTACCTACGAGCAGTACTTC; v_call: TRBV28; clone_size: NA; d_call: NA; j_call: TRBJ2-7
cdr3_aa: CASSRPGTGLYGYTF; cdr3_nt: TGTGCCAGCAGCCGACCCGGGACAGGGCTCTATGGCTACACCTTC; v_call: TRBV28; clone_size: NA; d_call: TRBD1; j_call: TRBJ1-2
cdr3_aa: CASSEVQGPSVGYTF; cdr3_nt: TGTGCCAGCAGTGAAGTGCAGGGCCCTTCAGTTGGCTACACCTTC; v_call: TRBV6-1; clone_size: once; d_call: NA; j_call: TRBJ1-2
cdr3_aa: CASSQTRVSEQFF; cdr3_nt: TGTGCCAGCAGCCAGACTAGAGTTAGCGAACAGTTCTTC; v_call: TRBV3-1/TRBV3-2; clone_size: NA; d_call: NA; j_call: TRBJ2-1
cdr3_aa: CASSPSTTSGNTIYF; cdr3_nt: TGTGCCAGCTCCCCTTCCACAACCTCTGGAAACACCATATATTTT; v_call: TRBV18; clone_size: NA; d_call: NA; j_call: TRBJ1-3
cdr3_aa: CASSLGLAGGRVTQYF; cdr3_nt: TGTGCCAGCAGCCTCGGACTAGCGGGAGGTCGGGTGACCCAGTACTTC; v_call: TRBV14; clone_size: NA; d_call: TRBD2; j_call: TRBJ2-5
cdr3_aa: CASSHKRGLTNEQFF; cdr3_nt: TGTGCCAGCAGCCACAAGCGGGGGCTAACCAATGAGCAGTTCTTC; v_call: TRBV3-1/TRBV3-2; clone_size: NA; d_call: TRBD2; j_call: TRBJ2-1
cdr3_aa: CASSQDLMGGRGYTF; cdr3_nt: TGTGCCAGCAGCCAAGATCTGATGGGGGGTCGGGGCTACACCTTC; v_call: TRBV4-2; clone_size: few; d_call: NA; j_call: TRBJ1-2
cdr3_aa: CASSPGTGGLNTQYF; cdr3_nt: TGCGCCAGCAGCCCCGGGACAGGGGGCCTAAATACGCAGTATTTT; v_call: TRBV5-1; clone_size: many; d_call: TRBD1; j_call: TRBJ2-3
cdr3_aa: CASSLVGGFTLNTEAFF; cdr3_nt: TGTGCCAGCAGCCTGGTGGGGGGTTTTACTCTCAACACTGAAGCTTTCTTT; v_call: TRBV7-9; clone_size: NA; d_call: NA; j_call: TRBJ1-1
cdr3_aa: CATPADRELGGANVLTF; cdr3_nt: TGTGCCACACCCGCTGACAGGGAGCTAGGAGGGGCCAACGTCCTGACTTTC; v_call: TRBV10-3; clone_size: NA; d_call: TRBD1; j_call: TRBJ2-6
cdr3_aa: CASSKSSYEQYF; cdr3_nt: TGTGCCAGCAGCAAATCCAGCTACGAGCAGTACTTC; v_call: TRBV7-9; clone_size: NA; d_call: NA; j_call: TRBJ2-7
cdr3_aa: CASSLLGVDTQYF; cdr3_nt: TGTGCCAGCAGCCTCCTAGGGGTAGATACGCAGTATTTT; v_call: TRBV3-1/TRBV3-2; clone_size: NA; d_call: NA; j_call: TRBJ2-3
cdr3_aa: CASSEPGDLINYGYTF; cdr3_nt: TGTGCCAGCAGTGAGCCAGGGGACCTAATTAACTATGGCTACACCTTC; v_call: TRBV2; clone_size: once; d_call: NA; j_call: TRBJ1-2
cdr3_aa: CASSLRTGGNSPLHF; cdr3_nt: TGTGCCAGCAGTTTAAGGACAGGGGGCAATTCACCCCTCCACTTT; v_call: TRBV28; clone_size: NA; d_call: TRBD1; j_call: TRBJ1-6
cdr3_aa: CASSLGQIGNSPLHF; cdr3_nt: TGTGCCAGCAGTTTAGGTCAGATTGGTAATTCACCCCTCCACTTT; v_call: TRBV28; clone_size: NA; d_call: NA; j_call: TRBJ1-6
cdr3_aa: CASSPNGLYEQYF; cdr3_nt: TGTGCCAGCTCACCAAACGGGTTATACGAGCAGTACTTC; v_call: TRBV18; clone_size: NA; d_call: NA; j_call: TRBJ2-7
cdr3_aa: CASSRGLAGNNEQFF; cdr3_nt: TGTGCCAGCAGCCGCGGACTAGCGGGAAACAATGAGCAGTTCTTC; v_call: TRBV5-4; clone_size: NA; d_call: TRBD2; j_call: TRBJ2-1
cdr3_aa: CASSTGANSNQPQHF; cdr3_nt: TGTGCCAGCAGCACTGGGGCGAATAGCAATCAGCCCCAGCATTTT; v_call: TRBV5-5; clone_size: NA; d_call: NA; j_call: TRBJ1-5
cdr3_aa: CASSRDRDNEQFF; cdr3_nt: TGTGCCAGCAGCCGTGACAGGGACAATGAGCAGTTCTTC; v_call: TRBV11-3; clone_size: once; d_call: TRBD1; j_call: TRBJ2-1
cdr3_aa: CATSRGRSLGGYTF; cdr3_nt: TGTGCCACCAGCAGAGGCAGGTCCCTTGGGGGCTACACCTTC; v_call: TRBV15; clone_size: NA; d_call: NA; j_call: TRBJ1-2
cdr3_aa: CASSDRAGKTGYTF; cdr3_nt: TGTGCCAGCAGTGACAGGGCGGGTAAGACTGGCTACACCTTC; v_call: TRBV27; clone_size: NA; d_call: TRBD1; j_call: TRBJ1-2
cdr3_aa: CASSGEHTQYF; cdr3_nt: TGCGCCAGCAGCGGAGAGCATACGCAGTATTTT; v_call: TRBV5-1; clone_size: NA; d_call: NA; j_call: TRBJ2-3
cdr3_aa: CASSRGQGLPTNEKLFF; cdr3_nt: TGCGCCAGCAGCCGCGGACAGGGGCTTCCAACTAATGAAAAACTGTTTTTT; v_call: TRBV5-1; clone_size: NA; d_call: TRBD1; j_call: TRBJ1-4
cdr3_aa: CASSSLGGQETQYF; cdr3_nt: TGTGCCAGCAGTTCCCTGGGGGGCCAAGAGACCCAGTACTTC; v_call: TRBV6-6; clone_size: NA; d_call: NA; j_call: TRBJ2-5
cdr3_aa: CASGDFSGTEAFF; cdr3_nt: TGTGCTAGTGGTGACTTCTCTGGGACTGAAGCTTTCTTT; v_call: TRBV12-5; clone_size: once; d_call: NA; j_call: TRBJ1-1
cdr3_aa: CSVQGLDTEAFF; cdr3_nt: TGCAGCGTTCAGGGGTTGGACACTGAAGCTTTCTTT; v_call: TRBV29-1; clone_size: NA; d_call: NA; j_call: TRBJ1-1
cdr3_aa: CASSFYSNYGYTF; cdr3_nt: TGTGCCAGCAGCTTTTACAGTAACTATGGCTACACCTTC; v_call: TRBV7-9; clone_size: NA; d_call: NA; j_call: TRBJ1-2
cdr3_aa: CATAGLAGGPNTGELFF; cdr3_nt: TGCGCCACTGCGGGACTAGCGGGGGGGCCGAACACCGGGGAGCTGTTTTTT; v_call: TRBV23-1; clone_size: NA; d_call: TRBD2; j_call: TRBJ2-2
cdr3_aa: CASSVGQGWNSPLHF; cdr3_nt: TGTGCCAGCAGCGTAGGACAGGGGTGGAATTCACCCCTCCACTTT; v_call: TRBV9; clone_size: once; d_call: TRBD1; j_call: TRBJ1-6
cdr3_aa: CASSRGETQYF; cdr3_nt: TGTGCCAGCAGCCGCGGAGAGACCCAGTACTTC; v_call: TRBV6-6; clone_size: NA; d_call: NA; j_call: TRBJ2-5
cdr3_aa: CAIAPGLAGGGADTQYF; cdr3_nt: TGTGCCATCGCCCCGGGGCTAGCGGGTGGGGGTGCAGATACGCAGTATTTT; v_call: TRBV10-3; clone_size: NA; d_call: TRBD2; j_call: TRBJ2-3
cdr3_aa: CATGGSSGANVLTF; cdr3_nt: TGTGCCACCGGTGGCAGCTCTGGGGCCAACGTCCTGACTTTC; v_call: TRBV24-1; clone_size: NA; d_call: NA; j_call: TRBJ2-6
cdr3_aa: CASSYGAGAYGYTF; cdr3_nt: TGTGCCAGCAGTTACGGGGCAGGGGCCTATGGCTACACCTTC; v_call: TRBV6-5; clone_size: NA; d_call: NA; j_call: TRBJ1-2
cdr3_aa: CASSFGTRPGYTF; cdr3_nt: TGTGCCAGCAGTTTCGGGACAAGGCCTGGCTACACCTTC; v_call: TRBV28; clone_size: once; d_call: NA; j_call: TRBJ1-2
cdr3_aa: CASSPAYNEQFF; cdr3_nt: TGTGCCAGCAGCCCTGCCTACAATGAGCAGTTCTTC; v_call: TRBV3-1/TRBV3-2; clone_size: NA; d_call: NA; j_call: TRBJ2-1
cdr3_aa: CASSIGQGDGSPLHF; cdr3_nt: TGCGCCAGCAGCATCGGACAGGGAGATGGTTCACCCCTCCACTTT; v_call: TRBV5-1; clone_size: NA; d_call: TRBD1; j_call: TRBJ1-6
cdr3_aa: CASSVNPHGAEAFF; cdr3_nt: TGTGCCAGCAGCGTCAACCCCCACGGGGCTGAAGCTTTCTTT; v_call: TRBV9; clone_size: NA; d_call: NA; j_call: TRBJ1-1
cdr3_aa: CATSLGQRIGPQHF; cdr3_nt: TGTGCCACCAGTTTGGGACAGAGAATCGGGCCCCAGCATTTT; v_call: TRBV6-5; clone_size: once; d_call: TRBD1; j_call: TRBJ1-5
cdr3_aa: CASSPRGSPVGANVLTF; cdr3_nt: TGTGCCAGCAGCCCGAGAGGGTCTCCAGTTGGGGCCAACGTCCTGACTTTC; v_call: TRBV9; clone_size: NA; d_call: NA; j_call: TRBJ2-6
cdr3_aa: CASARQADTEAFF; cdr3_nt: TGTGCCAGCGCCCGACAGGCAGACACTGAAGCTTTCTTT; v_call: TRBV12-3/TRBV12-4; clone_size: NA; d_call: NA; j_call: TRBJ1-1
cdr3_aa: CASSQDGSGVAGDTQYF; cdr3_nt: TGTGCCAGCAGCCAAGATGGGTCCGGGGTAGCGGGAGATACGCAGTATTTT; v_call: TRBV3-1/TRBV3-2; clone_size: NA; d_call: TRBD2; j_call: TRBJ2-3
cdr3_aa: CATSRDSNQPQHF; cdr3_nt: TGTGCCACCTCGAGGGATAGCAATCAGCCCCAGCATTTT; v_call: TRBV6-6; clone_size: NA; d_call: NA; j_call: TRBJ1-5
cdr3_aa: CAISEPQGRTEAFF; cdr3_nt: TGTGCCATCAGTGAGCCGCAGGGTCGGACTGAAGCTTTCTTT; v_call: TRBV10-3; clone_size: NA; d_call: NA; j_call: TRBJ1-1